This passage covers 25 T cell receptor beta chains from one sample sequenced in a study of T-cell memory formation after mild COVID-19 (dated by TCRdb to the early 2020s). The library came from 5' RACE. TCRdb shows the sequencer as Illumina NovaSeq 6000. TCRdb reprocessing: public reads trimmed at Q25 with fastp, clones called with MiXCR, in-frame beta chains kept. Rows with a matching CDR3 protein are joined into one entry that keeps the most common DNA and genes. This sample gives about 150,000 distinct CDR3 sequences in total; less than 20% of them show up just once. Of the sample, 2% to 2.5% is held by the ten largest clones. The material sequenced was PBMCs or a T cell subset sorted from them (not recorded which). All receptors derive from an adult woman who had mild COVID-19 (a few samples of this study predate the infection). The sample titles of this study are shuffled in the database, so cell type and time point are left out; the donor was told from shared clones.

V and J are TRBV3-1 and TRBJ2-3, with D possibly matching TRBD2 (5 bases). Germline CDR1 LGHDT, CDR2 YNNKEL (reference sequence). V was cut by 3 bases and J by 7 bases, with 14 bases left in between. The CDR3 contains 14 residues. This CDR3 is CASSQTPGINTQYF. The CDR3, as DNA: TGTGCCAGCAGCCAGACCCCGGGAATTAATACGCAGTATTTT.

The V gene is TRBV7-2, the J gene TRBJ2-3, with 7 bases aligning to TRBD2. The trim removed 5 bases at V and 5 bases at J, leaving 13 bases unmatched. The CDR3 spans 16 residues. Germline V gene data show CDR1 as SGHTA and CDR2 as FQGNSA. CDR3 in DNA: TGTGCCAGCAGCCCTATGAGGCGGGGGTTAGTAGATACGCAGTATTTT. It is translated as CASSPMRRGLVDTQYF. Using reference TRBV7-2 and TRBJ2-3 for the parts outside the CDR3, the full variable domain is GAGVSQSPSNKVTEKGKDVELRCDPISGHTALYWYRQSLGQGLEFLIYFQGNSAPDKSGLPSDRFSAERTGGSVSTLTIQRTQQEDSAVYLCASSPMRRGLVDTQYFGPGTRLTVL.

This sequence joins TRBV20-1 and TRBJ1-1, with D hard to call. Trimming removed 3 bases at V and 0 bases at J, with 14 bases between. CDR1 is DFQATT, CDR2 SNEGSKA, per germline (reference sequence). The CDR3 totals 15 residues. CDR3 protein: CSARRGGQMNTEAFF. CDR3 bases: TGCAGTGCTAGGCGAGGAGGGCAGATGAACACTGAAGCTTTCTTT.

In this sample, this clonotype turned up a few times. The chain uses TRBV9 and TRBJ2-7; 11 bases are shared with TRBD2. Germline CDR1 SGDLS, CDR2 YYNGEE. The CDR3 has 19 residues. Unmatched junction bases numbered 17, after V lost 1 base and J lost 5 bases. CDR3: CASSVTGFTSGSIAHEQYF. As DNA, the CDR3 is TGTGCCAGCAGCGTAACAGGTTTTACTAGCGGGAGCATTGCCCACGAGCAGTACTTC.

This clonotype was detected a few times. The junction shows a germline mismatch at one end, possibly a read error. V and J are TRBV7-7 and TRBJ2-5; perhaps TRBD2 as D (5 bases). This CDR3 region has 15 residues. Germline V CDR1 and CDR2: SSHAT, FNYEAQ (reference sequence). In nucleotides, the CDR3 is TGTGCTAGCAGCGGTAGTGGGTCGGGTCAAGAGACCCAGTACTTC. Translating gives CASSGSGSGQETQYF.

This clonotype was detected a few times. The chain couples TRBV5-1 to TRBJ2-3; 8 bases are shared with TRBD2. The CDR3 covers 15 residues. Trimming took 2 bases from V and 2 from J; bases not matched to a gene: 4. CDR1 is SGHRS, CDR2 YFSETQ, per germline. This CDR3 is CASSLTGGLTDTQYF. For the CDR3, the DNA is TGCGCCAGCAGCTTAACGGGGGGGCTCACAGATACGCAGTATTTT.

The chain is built from TRBV20-1 and TRBJ1-5; D remains ambiguous. The CDR3 has 13 amino acids. V lost 5 bases and J lost 0, with 8 bases in between. CDR1 and CDR2 (germline): DFQATT, SNEGSKA (reference sequence). The CDR3 protein is CSALTYSNQPQHF. The CDR3 region has the DNA TGCAGTGCTTTGACCTATAGCAATCAGCCCCAGCATTTT.

CDR3 DNA sequence: TGTGCCAGCTCACCGGCACCGGGAAACACTGAAGCTTTCTTT. Residues: CASSPAPGNTEAFF. V usage is TRBV18 and J usage is TRBJ1-1; D call uncertain. The CDR3 totals 14 residues. Trimming left V 3 bases short and J 2 bases short, with 10 bases between. Germline V lookup: CDR1 KGHSH, CDR2 LQKENI.

The rearrangement joins TRBV7-9 to TRBJ2-2; no clear D gene. The CDR3 has 14 residues. V lost 4 bases, J lost 1 base, and 7 bases lay in between. Germline V gene data show CDR1 as SEHNR and CDR2 as FQNEAQ (reference sequence). Here the CDR3 DNA reads TGTGCCAGCAGCTGGGGTCAGAACACCGGGGAGCTGTTTTTT. Translating gives CASSWGQNTGELFF. The full variable domain, its missing parts supplied by reference TRBV7-9 and TRBJ2-2, is DTGVSQNPRHKITKRGQNVTFRCDPISEHNRLYWYRQTLGQGPEFLTYFQNEAQLEKSRLLSDRFSAERPKGSFSTLEIQRTEQGDSAMYLCASSWGQNTGELFFGEGSRLTVL.

This rearrangement joins TRBV14 to TRBJ2-1, with D possibly being TRBD1 or TRBD2 (5 bases each). Trimming removed 0 bases at V and 5 bases at J, with 23 bases between. The length of the CDR3 is 19 residues. Germline V gene lookup returns CDR1 SGHDN and CDR2 FVKESK. DNA for the CDR3: TGTGCCAGCAGCCAAGACCCTCCGGGGCGGTGGACCTATCACAATGAGCAGTTCTTC. Its translation: CASSQDPPGRWTYHNEQFF.

This clonotype was detected only a few times. V gene TRBV5-1 combines with J gene TRBJ2-6; D is uncertain. Trimming removed 3 bases from V and 0 bases from J, with 10 bases in between. Looked up from germline, CDR1 is SGHRS and CDR2 is YFSETQ. The CDR3 consists of 16 residues. The DNA for the CDR3 is TGCGCCAGCAGCTCCTCCTTAAGCTCTGGGGCCAACGTCCTGACTTTC. Amino acids: CASSSSLSSGANVLTF. Filled out from reference TRBV5-1 and TRBJ2-6, the complete variable domain reads KAGVTQTPRYLIKTRGQQVTLSCSPISGHRSVSWYQQTPGQGLQFLFEYFSETQRNKGNFPGRFSGRQFSNSRSEMNVSTLELGDSALYLCASSSSLSSGANVLTFGAGSRLTVL.

The V call is TRBV7-2, the J call TRBJ1-1; D call uncertain. The CDR3 spans 13 residues. Trimming left V 3 bases short and J 8 bases short, with 13 bases between. Germline V CDR1 and CDR2: SGHTA, FQGNSA. CDR3 loop: CASSFSGLSEAFF. DNA of the CDR3: TGTGCCAGCAGCTTTTCGGGTCTTTCAGAAGCTTTCTTT.

This clonotype was counted many times. This chain uses TRBV7-8 with TRBJ2-7; D gene ambiguous. Germline lookup yields CDR1 SGHVS and CDR2 FQNEAQ. V dropped 4 bases and J dropped 2 bases, with 12 bases sitting between them. The CDR3 contains 14 residues. CDR3 nucleotide sequence: TGTGCCAGCAGCTCCACCGGGCTTCCCTACGAGCAGTACTTC. This codes for CASSSTGLPYEQYF.

The chain couples TRBV7-2 to TRBJ2-7; 8 bases are a match to TRBD2. V dropped 4 bases and J dropped 3; count of bases not matched to a gene: 8. CDR1 is SGHTA, CDR2 FQGNSA, per germline. CDR3 size: 15 residues. CDR3 in amino acids: CASSSGPGGIYEQYF. CDR3 coding DNA: TGTGCCAGCAGCTCGGGACCGGGAGGGATCTACGAGCAGTACTTC.

In its sample, this clonotype was seen a few times. This chain uses TRBV6-5 with TRBJ2-1, with TRBD2 matching 8 bases. Per the germline V gene, CDR1 is MNHEY and CDR2 is SVGAGI. V lost 6 bases, J lost 6 bases, and 4 bases stayed unmatched. This CDR3 is built from 13 residues. CDR3 DNA: TGTGCCAGCAGGGCACTAGCGGCCAATGAGCAGTTCTTC. Amino acids: CASRALAANEQFF.

This clonotype was observed a handful of times. The chain recombines TRBV18 with TRBJ2-5; tentatively, D is TRBD1 (5 bases). From germline, CDR1 is KGHSH and CDR2 LQKENI. V dropped 2 bases and J dropped 4 bases, with 14 bases sitting between them. This CDR3 is 15 amino acids long. The CDR3 DNA reads TGTGCCAGCTCACCAGTTCCAGGGATAGGAGAGACCCAGTACTTC. Translated: CASSPVPGIGETQYF.

The rearrangement links TRBV5-5 to TRBJ2-1; D is uncertain. V lost 0 bases and J 7 bases, leaving 5 bases between the germline ends. CDR3 length: 12 residues. Per the germline V gene, CDR1 is SGHKS and CDR2 is YYEKEE (reference sequence). The CDR3 loop is CASSLEVNEQFF. The CDR3 bases are TGTGCCAGCAGCTTGGAAGTGAATGAGCAGTTCTTC.

This clonotype showed up just a few times. V is TRBV18 and J is TRBJ2-1; a possible D gene is TRBD1 (5 bases). Between the trimmed V and J ends, which lost 2 bases and 0 bases, there was a span of 11 bases. There are 16 residues in the CDR3. CDR1 KGHSH and CDR2 LQKENI come from the germline V gene. CDR3 sequence (DNA): TGTGCCAGCTCACCATTGGCAGGGCTCTCCTACAATGAGCAGTTCTTC. Its protein product is CASSPLAGLSYNEQFF.

A few counts support this clonotype. This rearrangement joins TRBV12-3 or TRBV12-4 to TRBJ2-7; maybe TRBD2 (6 bases). Trimming took off 7 bases at V and 6 bases at J, with 16 bases between the two ends. This CDR3 is 13 amino acids long. The CDR3 sequence is CASKGYAGREQYF. CDR3 nucleotides: TGTGCCAGCAAGGGATACGCGGGGCGCGAGCAGTACTTC.

The table lists this clonotype with a few counts. J is TRBJ2-7 and V is TRBV18, with D possibly being TRBD2 (6 bases). The V gene's germline CDR1 is KGHSH and CDR2 LQKENI. The CDR3 spans 13 residues. The ends were cut back, 3 bases at V and 2 bases at J, with 8 bases in the middle. This chain's CDR3 is CASSPTGAYEQYF. In DNA form, the CDR3 reads TGTGCCAGCTCACCTACGGGGGCCTACGAGCAGTACTTC.

The chain links TRBV5-1 to TRBJ2-3; 7 bases fit TRBD1. This CDR3 contains 13 residues. Germline V lookup: CDR1 SGHRS, CDR2 YFSETQ. Trimming at V came to 3 bases and at J to 4 bases, leaving 2 bases not matched to a gene. Here the CDR3 DNA reads TGCGCCAGCAGCTCGGGACAGCCAGATACGCAGTATTTT. It codes for CASSSGQPDTQYF.

This clonotype has at least ten counts. The chain carries TRBV7-9 and TRBJ2-1; 8 bases line up with TRBD2. There are 18 residues in the CDR3. V shed 2 bases and J 5 bases; nucleotides not matched to a gene: 14. Per the germline V gene, CDR1 is SEHNR and CDR2 is FQNEAQ (reference sequence). The CDR3 region is CASSLIGGRPSRDNEQFF. The CDR3 nucleotides read TGTGCCAGCAGCTTAATTGGCGGGAGGCCCTCTCGGGACAATGAGCAGTTCTTC.

The rearrangement joins TRBV4-3 to TRBJ2-7; TRBD1 agrees at 10 bases. J was trimmed by 7 bases and V by 0 bases; bases with no gene match: 6. CDR3 size: 15 residues. CDR1 LGHNA and CDR2 YSLEER come from the germline V gene. This CDR3 reads CASSQEERTGGEQYF. The DNA of the CDR3 is TGCGCCAGCAGCCAAGAAGAAAGGACAGGGGGGGAGCAGTACTTC.

This CDR3 reads CASYGQGANTEAFF. The CDR3 bases are TGTGCCAGCTACGGACAGGGGGCAAACACTGAAGCTTTCTTT. The chain has TRBV18 and TRBJ1-1, with 11 bases identical to TRBD1. The CDR3 loop spans 14 amino acids. Trimming removed 7 bases from V and 2 bases from J; junction bases left unmatched: 3. Per the germline V gene, CDR1 is KGHSH and CDR2 is LQKENI.

V gene TRBV30 combines with J gene TRBJ2-3; D ambiguous. The CDR3 loop spans 13 amino acids. Germline-derived CDR1 and CDR2 are GTSNPN and SVGIG (reference sequence). The germline V and J ends were trimmed by 2 bases and 5 bases, with 11 bases remaining between them. The CDR3 nucleotides are TGTGCCTGGAGTCCGCCAGTCGTAGATACGCAGTATTTT. Residues: CAWSPPVVDTQYF. Full variable domain (outside the CDR3, taken from reference TRBV30 and TRBJ2-3): SQTIHQWPATLVQPVGSPLSLECTVEGTSNPNLYWYRQAAGRGLQLLFYSVGIGQISSEVPQNLSASRPQDRQFILSSKKLLLSDSGFYLCAWSPPVVDTQYFGPGTRLTVL.